This TCR beta chain was identified in a study of T cells in Graves' hyperthyroidism and ophthalmopathy (dated by TCRdb to about 2019). Turning to the overall study: Peripheral blood was sampled at the time of initial diagnosis, prior to any treatment. TCR Vbeta CDR3 sequencing of approximately 140 peripheral blood samples (roughly 43 ophthalmopathy, 70 to 85 hyperthyroidism and about 17 progressor patients) is reported in the paper. After blood sampling, hyperthyroidism patients were treated with methimazole at a starting dose of 30 mg daily, and ophthalmopathy patients were treated with high-dose intravenous methylprednisolone. Whether ophthalmopathy could be predicted prospectively was tested in an independent validation cohort made up of 18 to 20 hyperthyroidism patients plus 17 patients who later progressed to ophthalmopathy. TCR V-J signatures able to tell the groups apart were searched for in a discovery cohort of 90 to 100 patients, of whom 40 to 45 had Graves' ophthalmopathy and around 56 had stable Graves' hyperthyroidism. The study also compared thyroid tissue and blood T-cell repertoires from about six Graves' hyperthyroidism patients. For training and testing, the 100 or so patients in the discovery cohort were randomly divided in a 7:3 ratio.

Amplification of TCR beta CDR3 regions was carried out from RNA transcripts. For the first round of RT-PCR on the TCR CDR3, the HTBI primer set was used together with the Qiagen OneStep RT-PCR kit. A second multiplex PCR round built the libraries, followed by size selection and purification. The libraries were sequenced on an Illumina HiSeq2000 using paired-end 100 bp reads. Under the source paper's analysis protocol: Raw data were processed with SOAPnuke, discarding reads with adapters, uncalled bases, mean Phred below 15, or no exact constant-primer or identifier match. COPE v1.2.5 was used to merge the high-quality paired reads, and each unique nucleotide sequence was defined as a clonotype. MiTCR v1.1 was used to align clonotypes to the IMGT TRBV, TRBD and TRBJ reference segments. The analysis was restricted to V-J combinations with a frequency above 0.0001, which together covered 99.2% of the repertoires. The TCS score was defined as the ratio of F50 (clonal expansion) to E x V (chaos), calculated using BLOSUM62-based TCRdist between CDR3 peptides within each V-J. Welch's t-statistics and random forest reduced 500 to 650 V-J features to 13, which were used in a naive Bayes classifier (R e1071). The public reads were quality trimmed at Q25 with fastp and then assembled into clones with MiXCR by TCRdb, keeping productive beta chains. Each entry merges the rows of one CDR3 protein and shows their most common DNA and genes. These V and J calls are TCRdb output, not the study's own analysis. This sample lists about 280,000 distinct CDR3 sequences; 20% to 30% were detected once. The ten most abundant clones make up approximately 25% of the sample.

Study-wide findings and limitations: Most expanded thyroid clonotypes (frequency above 0.001) were also found in blood, which suggests that blood repertoires may mirror thyroid immune responses. A 13 V-J signature model separated ophthalmopathy from stable hyperthyroidism, with roughly 88% sensitivity and 81.08% specificity in cross-validation and 80%/75% in testing. During validation, the model predicted progression to ophthalmopathy a median of approximately 6 months ahead of onset, with approximately 71% sensitivity and almost 75% specificity. Sample size was not statistically predetermined, and investigators were not blinded to group allocation.

Hyperthyroidism patients were newly diagnosed, had a disease duration of under 2 months, and were aged 18 to 65 years. Any patient with an uncontrolled infection, another autoimmune disease, pregnancy or lactation was excluded. Diagnoses relied on clinical symptoms, serum thyroxine and TRAb, thyroid ultrasound and orbital computed tomography. For progressor patients, blood was drawn at the first diagnosis of hyperthyroidism, before any ophthalmopathy symptoms had appeared. PBMCs were separated from under 11 ml of fresh peripheral blood using Ficoll-Paque density gradient centrifugation. Progressor patients were initially diagnosed with Graves' hyperthyroidism and developed ophthalmopathy during follow-up. Trizol reagent was used to extract total RNA, and RNA quality was then checked on an Agilent 2100 Bioanalyzer. This clonotype showed up many times. There is no known antigen for this receptor. No per-base quality is available; no much larger clone lies one base away.

The germline V gene sets CDR1 to MNHNS and CDR2 to SASEGT. The CDR3, from cysteine to phenylalanine, totals 14 residues. Of the read, only the CDR3 DNA is kept; its 42 bases are in frame from base 1. V is clipped by 9 bases and J by 2 bases, and the sequence between their germline boundaries is 17 bases long. The material sequenced was blood. This receptor was obtained from a man between 40 and 49 years old with Graves' hyperthyroidism that later progressed to Graves' ophthalmopathy. The chain is assembled from TRBV6-1 and TRBJ2-7; the D gene is unclear. The bases read TGTGCCAGTCGACCCTATGGCACCACCTACGAGCAGTACTTC. Its protein reads: CASRPYGTTYEQYF.